This is a list of T cell receptor beta chains from one sample in a study of OX40 agonist ivuxolimab in advanced cancers. TCRdb's table, derived via immunoSEQ multiplex PCR, lists solely in-frame clones and lacks some. The sample includes 44,000 or so clones, approximately 90% seen only once; the top ten take around 20%. Sample: CD4+ or CD8+ T cells sorted from blood, taken in a trial of the OX40 agonist ivuxolimab. These receptors all stem from an adult with an advanced solid tumor such as melanoma, head and neck, liver or kidney cancer. Each CDR3 is given with its conserved first and last residue. A D gene is named only where the DNA matches it firmly. Clone size is shown for a subset of rows, as once, few, many or a class of expanded clone.

size	D	V	J	DNA	CDR3
NA	NA	TRBV7-9	TRBJ1-4	TGTGCCAGCAGCTTAGAAACGTGGGACGTGAGTGCTAATGAAAAACTGTTTTTT	CASSLETWDVSANEKLFF
few	NA	TRBV28	TRBJ2-7	TGTGCCAGCAGTACTGGATCCCCACCGCCAACCTACGAGCAGTACTTC	CASSTGSPPPTYEQYF
NA	TRBD2	TRBV4-2	TRBJ2-5	TGTGCCAGCAGCCAAGATCTTAGCGGGGTCCAAGAGACCCAGTACTTC	CASSQDLSGVQETQYF
NA	TRBD1	TRBV27	TRBJ1-6	TGTGCCAGCAGTTTCCACCCCGGGACAGATTCTTGGGGATCACCCCTCCACTTT	CASSFHPGTDSWGSPLHF
NA	NA	TRBV19	TRBJ2-7	TGTGCCAGTAGTATCGCGGCAGGTAGATCCTACGAGCAGTACTTC	CASSIAAGRSYEQYF
once	NA	TRBV27	TRBJ2-7	TGTGCCGCCGGGTCCTACGAGCAGTACTTC	CAAGSYEQYF
NA	NA	TRBV9	TRBJ1-1	TGTGCCAGCAGCGTAGAGGACACTCCGAACACTGAAGCTTTCTTT	CASSVEDTPNTEAFF
NA	TRBD2	TRBV5-4	TRBJ2-7	TGTGCCAGCAGCTTGACTAGCGGGAGGGAGCAGTACTTC	CASSLTSGREQYF
NA	NA	TRBV27	TRBJ2-1	TGTGCCAGCAGTCCCGGGTCGTACAATGAGCAGTTCTTC	CASSPGSYNEQFF
few	NA	TRBV7-8	TRBJ2-1	TGTGCCAGCAGCTTAGTGGGGGGTTGGCAGTTCTTC	CASSLVGGWQFF
NA	NA	TRBV29-1	TRBJ2-7	TGCAGCATAAAAACAGGGACCTACGAGCAGTACTTC	CSIKTGTYEQYF
NA	NA	TRBV6-7	TRBJ2-7	TGTGCCAGCAGTACTGGATCCCCACCGCCAACCTACGAGCAGTACTTC	CASSTGSPPPTYEQYF
NA	TRBD1	TRBV6-1	TRBJ1-6	TGTGCCAGCAGTGGGACAGGGGATAATTCACCCCTCCACTTT	CASSGTGDNSPLHF
NA	NA	TRBV9	TRBJ2-1	TGTGCCAGCAGCGTAGAAGGAGGGGAGAATGAGCAGTTCTTC	CASSVEGGENEQFF
NA	TRBD1	TRBV19	TRBJ1-1	TGTGCCAGTAGTTCTACAGGGGGCACTGAAGCTTTCTTT	CASSSTGGTEAFF
NA	NA	TRBV5-4	TRBJ2-7	TGTGCCAGCAGCTTTGGAAGTTCCTACGAGCAGTACTTC	CASSFGSSYEQYF
NA	TRBD2	TRBV11-2	TRBJ2-1	TGTGCCAGCAGCCTGACTAGCGGGGGGGCCTGGGAGCAGTTCTTC	CASSLTSGGAWEQFF
once	NA	TRBV28	TRBJ1-5	TGTGCCAGCAGTTGGGACATGACGAATCAGCCCCAGCATTTT	CASSWDMTNQPQHF